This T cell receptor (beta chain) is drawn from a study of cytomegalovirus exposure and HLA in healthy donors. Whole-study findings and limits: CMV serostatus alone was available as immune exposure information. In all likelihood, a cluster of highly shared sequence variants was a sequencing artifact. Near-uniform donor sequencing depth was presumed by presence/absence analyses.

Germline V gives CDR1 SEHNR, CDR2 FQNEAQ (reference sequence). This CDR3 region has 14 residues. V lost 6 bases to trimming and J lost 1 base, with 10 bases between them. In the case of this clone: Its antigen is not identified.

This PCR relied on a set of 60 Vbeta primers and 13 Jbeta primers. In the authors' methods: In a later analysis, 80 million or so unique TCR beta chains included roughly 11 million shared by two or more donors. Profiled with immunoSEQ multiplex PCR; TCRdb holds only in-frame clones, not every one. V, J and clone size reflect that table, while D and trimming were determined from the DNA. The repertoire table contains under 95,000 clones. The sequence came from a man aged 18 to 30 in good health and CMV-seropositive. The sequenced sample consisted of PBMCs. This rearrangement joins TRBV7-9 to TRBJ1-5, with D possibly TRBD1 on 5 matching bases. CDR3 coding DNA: TGTGCCAGCAGTCGGGGGGGGAGCAATCAGCCCCAGCATTTT. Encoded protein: CASSRGGSNQPQHF.